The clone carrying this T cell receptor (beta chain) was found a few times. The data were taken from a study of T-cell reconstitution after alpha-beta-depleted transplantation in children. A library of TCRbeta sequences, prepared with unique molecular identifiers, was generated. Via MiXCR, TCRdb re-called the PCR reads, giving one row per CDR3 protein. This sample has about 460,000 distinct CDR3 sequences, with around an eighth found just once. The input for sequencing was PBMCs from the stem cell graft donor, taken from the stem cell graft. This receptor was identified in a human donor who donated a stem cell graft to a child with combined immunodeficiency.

The CDR3 here is CASSRLAGDLLGAKNIQYF. The CDR3 nucleotides read TGTGCCAGCAGCCGACTAGCGGGAGACCTATTAGGTGCCAAAAACATTCAGTACTTC. The chain carries TRBV6-1 and TRBJ2-4, with 12 bases matching TRBD2. The CDR3 has 19 residues. The J segment lost 1 base and the V segment lost 6 bases, leaving 13 bases of the junction unmatched. Per germline, CDR1 MNHNS and CDR2 SASEGT.